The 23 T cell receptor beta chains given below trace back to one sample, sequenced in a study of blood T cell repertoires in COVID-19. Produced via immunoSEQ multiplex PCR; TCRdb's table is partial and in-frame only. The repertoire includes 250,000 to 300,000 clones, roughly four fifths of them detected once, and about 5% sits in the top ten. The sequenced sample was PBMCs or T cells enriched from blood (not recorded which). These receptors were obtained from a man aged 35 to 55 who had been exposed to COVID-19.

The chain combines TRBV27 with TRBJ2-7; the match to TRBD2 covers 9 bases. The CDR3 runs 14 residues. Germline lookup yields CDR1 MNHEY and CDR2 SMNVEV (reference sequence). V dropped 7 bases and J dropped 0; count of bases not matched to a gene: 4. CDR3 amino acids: CASTFSGSSYEQYF. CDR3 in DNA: TGTGCCAGCACCTTTAGCGGGAGCTCCTACGAGCAGTACTTC.

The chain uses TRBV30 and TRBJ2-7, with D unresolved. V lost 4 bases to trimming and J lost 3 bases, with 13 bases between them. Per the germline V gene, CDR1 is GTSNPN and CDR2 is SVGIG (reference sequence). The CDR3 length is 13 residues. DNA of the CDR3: TGTGCCTGGACCAGGCAGATCGTCTACGAGCAGTACTTC. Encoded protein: CAWTRQIVYEQYF.

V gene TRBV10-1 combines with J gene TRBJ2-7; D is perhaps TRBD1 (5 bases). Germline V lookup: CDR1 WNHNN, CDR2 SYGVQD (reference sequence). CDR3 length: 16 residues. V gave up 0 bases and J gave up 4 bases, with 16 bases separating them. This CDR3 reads CASSESDISWGYEQYF. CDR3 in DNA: TGCGCCAGCAGTGAGTCGGACATCTCGTGGGGATACGAGCAGTACTTC.

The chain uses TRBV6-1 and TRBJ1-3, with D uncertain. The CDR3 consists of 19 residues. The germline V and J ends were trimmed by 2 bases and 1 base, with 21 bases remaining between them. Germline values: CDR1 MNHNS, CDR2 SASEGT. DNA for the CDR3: TGTGCCAGCAGTGAACTGGCATACCCGTTTGATGTATCTGGAAACACCATATATTTT. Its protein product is CASSELAYPFDVSGNTIYF.

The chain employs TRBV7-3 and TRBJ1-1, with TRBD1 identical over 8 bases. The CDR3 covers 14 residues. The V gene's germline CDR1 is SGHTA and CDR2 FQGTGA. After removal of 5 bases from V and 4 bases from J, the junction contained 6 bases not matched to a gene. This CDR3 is CASSTQTGATEAFF. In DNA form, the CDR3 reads TGTGCCAGCAGCACCCAGACAGGGGCCACTGAAGCTTTCTTT.

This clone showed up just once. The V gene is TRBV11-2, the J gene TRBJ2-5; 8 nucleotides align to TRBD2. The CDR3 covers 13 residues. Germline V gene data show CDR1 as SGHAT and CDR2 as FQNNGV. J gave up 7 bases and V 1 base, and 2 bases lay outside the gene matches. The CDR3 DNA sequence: TGTGCCAGCAGCTTAGCGGGGGGGGCGACCCAGTACTTC. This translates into CASSLAGGATQYF.

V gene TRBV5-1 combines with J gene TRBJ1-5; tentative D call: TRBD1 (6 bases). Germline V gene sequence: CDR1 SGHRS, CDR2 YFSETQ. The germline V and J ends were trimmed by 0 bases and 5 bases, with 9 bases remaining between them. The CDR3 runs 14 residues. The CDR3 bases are TGCGCCAGCAGCTTGGATACAGGGTATCAGCCCCAGCATTTT. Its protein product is CASSLDTGYQPQHF.

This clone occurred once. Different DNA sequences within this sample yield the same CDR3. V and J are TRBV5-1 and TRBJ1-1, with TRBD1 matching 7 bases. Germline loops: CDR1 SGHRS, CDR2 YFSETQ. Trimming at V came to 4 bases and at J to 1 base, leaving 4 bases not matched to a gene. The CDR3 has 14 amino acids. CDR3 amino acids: CASSLGQPNTEAFF. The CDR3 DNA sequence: TGCGCCAGCAGCCTGGGACAGCCGAACACTGAAGCTTTCTTT.

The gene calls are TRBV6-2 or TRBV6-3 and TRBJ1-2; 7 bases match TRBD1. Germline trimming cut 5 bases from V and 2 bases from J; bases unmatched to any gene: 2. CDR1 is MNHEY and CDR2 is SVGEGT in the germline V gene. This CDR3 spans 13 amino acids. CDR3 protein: CASSQTGNYGYTF. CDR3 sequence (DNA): TGTGCCAGCAGTCAGACAGGGAACTATGGCTACACCTTC.

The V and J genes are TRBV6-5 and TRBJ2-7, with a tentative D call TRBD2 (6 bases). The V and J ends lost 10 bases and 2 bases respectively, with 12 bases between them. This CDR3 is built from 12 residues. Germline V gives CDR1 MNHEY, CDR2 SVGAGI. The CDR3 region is CATGDFPYEQYF. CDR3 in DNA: TGTGCCACCGGGGACTTTCCCTACGAGCAGTACTTC.

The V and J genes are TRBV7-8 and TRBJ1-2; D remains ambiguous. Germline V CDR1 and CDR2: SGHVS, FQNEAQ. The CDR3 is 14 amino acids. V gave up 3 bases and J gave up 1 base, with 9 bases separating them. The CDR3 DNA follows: TGTGCCAGCAGCTTCGCCGGTATTAACTATGGCTACACCTTC. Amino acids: CASSFAGINYGYTF.

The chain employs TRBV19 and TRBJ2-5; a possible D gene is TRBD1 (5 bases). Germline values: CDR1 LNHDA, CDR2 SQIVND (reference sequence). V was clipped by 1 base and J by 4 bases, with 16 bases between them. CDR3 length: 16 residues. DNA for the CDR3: TGTGCCAGTAGTATAGGGGGTCTCAGGGTCGGAGAGACCCAGTACTTC. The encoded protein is CASSIGGLRVGETQYF.

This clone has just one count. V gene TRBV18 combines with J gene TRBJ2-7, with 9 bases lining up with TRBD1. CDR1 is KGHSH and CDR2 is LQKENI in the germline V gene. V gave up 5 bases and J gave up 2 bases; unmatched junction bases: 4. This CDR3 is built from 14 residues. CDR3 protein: CASSIRTGAYEQYF. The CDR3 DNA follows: TGTGCCAGCTCAATAAGGACAGGGGCCTACGAGCAGTACTTC.

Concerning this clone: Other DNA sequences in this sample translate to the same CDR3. This CDR3 reads CASSLRGLSTDTQYF. CDR3 bases: TGCGCCAGCAGCTTGAGGGGGCTTAGCACAGATACGCAGTATTTT. The V and J genes are TRBV5-1 and TRBJ2-3; 7 bases fit TRBD1. Germline trimming cut 1 base from V and 0 bases from J; bases unmatched to any gene: 2. Germline V gives CDR1 SGHRS, CDR2 YFSETQ. This CDR3 has 15 amino acids.

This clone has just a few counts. CDR3 loop: CASSLEGDGSTDTQYF. The CDR3 DNA follows: TGCGCCAGCAGCTTGGAGGGGGACGGAAGCACAGATACGCAGTATTTT. The chain carries TRBV5-1 and TRBJ2-3; possibly TRBD1 for D (6 bases). Germline-derived CDR1 and CDR2 are SGHRS and YFSETQ. Trimming removed 0 bases at V and 0 bases at J, with 11 bases between. This CDR3 is 16 amino acids long. The full variable domain, its missing parts supplied by reference TRBV5-1 and TRBJ2-3, is KAGVTQTPRYLIKTRGQQVTLSCSPISGHRSVSWYQQTPGQGLQFLFEYFSETQRNKGNFPGRFSGRQFSNSRSEMNVSTLELGDSALYLCASSLEGDGSTDTQYFGPGTRLTVL.

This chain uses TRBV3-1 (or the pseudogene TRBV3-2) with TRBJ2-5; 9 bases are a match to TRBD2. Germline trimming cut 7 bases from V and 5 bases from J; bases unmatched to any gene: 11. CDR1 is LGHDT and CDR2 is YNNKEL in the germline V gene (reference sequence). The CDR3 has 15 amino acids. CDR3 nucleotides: TGTGCCAGCAAGCTAGCGGGACGCATGGGGGAGACCCAGTACTTC. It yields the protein CASKLAGRMGETQYF.

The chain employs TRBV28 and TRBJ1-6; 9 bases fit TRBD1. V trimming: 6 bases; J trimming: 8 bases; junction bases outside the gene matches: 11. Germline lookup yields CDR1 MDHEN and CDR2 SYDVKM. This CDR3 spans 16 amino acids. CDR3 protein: CASSSIGTGRDSPLHF. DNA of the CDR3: TGTGCCAGCAGCTCAATAGGGACAGGGCGGGATTCACCCCTCCACTTT.

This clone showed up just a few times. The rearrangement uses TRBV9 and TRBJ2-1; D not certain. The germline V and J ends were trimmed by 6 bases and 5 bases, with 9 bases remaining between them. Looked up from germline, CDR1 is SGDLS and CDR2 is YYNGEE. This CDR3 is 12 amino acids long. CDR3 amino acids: CASKRLDNEQFF. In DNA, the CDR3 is TGTGCCAGCAAGCGTCTTGACAATGAGCAGTTCTTC.

The CDR3 reads CASSLGDNGQPQHF. DNA of the CDR3: TGTGCCAGCAGCCTGGGGGACAATGGGCAGCCCCAGCATTTT. The V gene is TRBV5-6, the J gene TRBJ1-5; D is perhaps TRBD1 (6 bases). Per the germline V gene, CDR1 is SGHDT and CDR2 is YYEEEE. Deletions cut 4 bases from V and 7 bases from J, with 15 bases between. There are 14 residues in the CDR3.

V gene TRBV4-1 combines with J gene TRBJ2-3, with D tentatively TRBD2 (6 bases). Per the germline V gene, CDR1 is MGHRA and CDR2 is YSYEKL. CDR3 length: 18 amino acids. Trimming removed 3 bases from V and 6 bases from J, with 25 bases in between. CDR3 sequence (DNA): TGCGCCAGCAGCCATCCATCCGGAGGCGGACTATCCTTCGATACGCAGTATTTT. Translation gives CASSHPSGGGLSFDTQYF.

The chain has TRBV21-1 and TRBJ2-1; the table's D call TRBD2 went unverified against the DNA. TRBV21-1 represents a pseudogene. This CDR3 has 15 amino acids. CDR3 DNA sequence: TGTGCCAGCATAAAGCGGGAGACCCAAAACAATGAGCAGTTCTTC. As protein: CASIKRETQNNEQFF.

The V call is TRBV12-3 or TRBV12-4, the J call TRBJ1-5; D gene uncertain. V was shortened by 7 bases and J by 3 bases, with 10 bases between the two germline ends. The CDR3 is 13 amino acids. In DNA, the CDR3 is TGTGCCAGCACCCCCGGGAACAATCAGCCCCAGCATTTT. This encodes CASTPGNNQPQHF.

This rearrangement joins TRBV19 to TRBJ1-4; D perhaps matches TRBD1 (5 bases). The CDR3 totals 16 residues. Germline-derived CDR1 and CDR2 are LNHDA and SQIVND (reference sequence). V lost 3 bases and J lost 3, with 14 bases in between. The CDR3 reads CASSIFPDSSNEKLFF. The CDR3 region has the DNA TGTGCCAGTAGTATTTTTCCCGACAGCTCTAATGAAAAACTGTTTTTT. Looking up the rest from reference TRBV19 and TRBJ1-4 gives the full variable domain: DGGITQSPKYLFRKEGQNVTLSCEQNLNHDAMYWYRQDPGQGLRLIYYSQIVNDFQKGDIAEGYSVSREKKESFPLTVTSAQKNPTAFYLCASSIFPDSSNEKLFFGSGTQLSVL.